One and the same sample provided the 14 T cell receptor beta chains below, sequenced in a study of cytomegalovirus exposure and HLA in healthy donors. Produced via immunoSEQ multiplex PCR; TCRdb's table is partial and in-frame only. This table has approximately 58,000 clones, roughly 90% appearing once. The specimen was PBMCs. All receptors come from a woman younger than 45 in good health and CMV-seronegative.

The rearrangement uses TRBV21-1 and TRBJ1-1. TRBV21-1 is a pseudogene segment. There are 14 residues in the CDR3. CDR3 DNA: TGTGCCAGCAGCATAAACCCCCGAGGCACTGAAGCTTTCTTT. Translating gives CASSINPRGTEAFF.

The chain carries TRBV30 and TRBJ2-7; 9 bases match TRBD1. CDR1 is GTSNPN, CDR2 SVGIG, per germline (reference sequence). There are 12 residues in the CDR3. J was trimmed by 5 bases and V by 2 bases; bases with no gene match: 1. The CDR3 bases are TGTGCCTGGAGTAGGGACAGGGACGAGCAGTACTTC. Protein: CAWSRDRDEQYF.

This rearrangement joins TRBV7-2 to TRBJ2-5; TRBD2 matches at 8 bases. The germline V gene has CDR1 SGHTA and CDR2 FQGNSA. CDR3 length: 13 amino acids. V dropped 3 bases and J dropped 5; count of bases not matched to a gene: 2. Written as DNA, the CDR3 is TGTGCCAGCAGCTTCGGGGGGGCCGAGACCCAGTACTTC. Translation: CASSFGGAETQYF.

The chain joins TRBV4-3 to TRBJ2-7; 9 bases line up with TRBD2. This CDR3 has 14 residues. V gave up 4 bases and J gave up 1 base; unmatched junction bases: 2. Germline V lookup: CDR1 LGHNA, CDR2 YSLEER. CDR3 nucleotides: TGCGCCAGCAGCCGGGGACTAGCTTCCTACGAGCAGTACTTC. Protein sequence: CASSRGLASYEQYF.

Notes on this clone: One junction end disagrees with the germline gene, perhaps due to a read error. V is TRBV18 and J is TRBJ2-7, with 9 bases fitting TRBD1. Germline V lookup: CDR1 KGHSH, CDR2 LQKENI. The CDR3 spans 16 residues. CDR3 loop: CASSPPRTGGSHEQYF. CDR3 nucleotides: TGTGCCAGCTCACCACCGCGTACAGGGGGCTCCCACGAGCAGTACTTC.

A remark on this clone: Other DNA sequences from this sample encode an identical CDR3 as well. The chain links TRBV6-1 to TRBJ2-2; perhaps TRBD2 as D (6 bases). CDR3 length equals 15 residues. The ends were cut back, 2 bases at V and 2 bases at J, with 9 bases in the middle. The germline CDR1 and CDR2 sequences are MNHNS and SASEGT. The DNA for the CDR3 is TGTGCCAGCAGTGAATTAGCGGCTAACACCGGGGAGCTGTTTTTT. It yields the protein CASSELAANTGELFF.

The chain couples TRBV30 to TRBJ1-1; TRBD1 agrees at 7 bases. Germline V lookup: CDR1 GTSNPN, CDR2 SVGIG (reference sequence). The V gene end was trimmed by 2 bases and the J gene end by 4 bases; junction bases not matched to a gene: 4. This CDR3 spans 13 amino acids. The CDR3 here is CAWSISGGTEAFF. DNA for the CDR3: TGTGCCTGGAGTATTTCAGGGGGCACTGAAGCTTTCTTT.

The V call is TRBV25-1, the J call TRBJ2-2, with 7 bases identical to TRBD1. V dropped 1 base and J dropped 0; count of bases not matched to a gene: 2. CDR1 MGHDK and CDR2 SYGVNS come from the germline V gene. The CDR3 sequence is 16 residues long. The CDR3 nucleotides read TGTGCCAGCAGTGAATGGGACAGCCCGAACACCGGGGAGCTGTTTTTT. This gives the protein CASSEWDSPNTGELFF. The full variable domain, rest sourced from reference TRBV25-1 and TRBJ2-2, is EADIYQTPRYLVIGTGKKITLECSQTMGHDKMYWYQQDPGMELHLIHYSYGVNSTEKGDLSSESTVSRIRTEHFPLTLESARPSHTSQYLCASSEWDSPNTGELFFGEGSRLTVL.

CDR3: CASSQGRTANEQFF. CDR3 bases: TGTGCCAGCAGCCAAGGGAGGACAGCCAATGAGCAGTTCTTC. V and J are TRBV4-2 and TRBJ2-1; TRBD1 is a possible D gene (6 bases). CDR1 is LGHNA and CDR2 is YNFKEQ in the germline V gene. The V gene lost 1 base and the J gene lost 6 bases, with 10 bases spanning the gap. This CDR3 comprises 14 residues.

J is TRBJ2-7 and V is TRBV13, with TRBD2 identical over 11 bases. Germline V gives CDR1 PRHDT, CDR2 FYEKMQ (reference sequence). The CDR3 extends over 20 amino acids. V lost 0 bases to trimming and J lost 4 bases; unmatched junction nucleotides: 17. CDR3 protein: CASSLGGGVTSGSFRYEQYF. The CDR3 nucleotides read TGTGCCAGCAGCTTAGGCGGAGGGGTTACTAGCGGGAGTTTTAGGTACGAGCAGTACTTC.

This clone was recorded a few times. Distinct nucleotide sequences in the sample also encode this CDR3. In nucleotides, the CDR3 is TGTGCCAGCAGCTTAGGCGGGGCCAACACCGGGGAGCTGTTTTTT. Protein sequence: CASSLGGANTGELFF. The genes are TRBV7-2 and TRBJ2-2; weak D call: TRBD2 (6 bases). The germline gives CDR1 SGHTA, CDR2 FQGNSA. Trimming took 1 base from V and 2 from J, leaving 8 bases between them. The CDR3 covers 15 residues.

V gene TRBV6-1 combines with J gene TRBJ1-1, with D maybe TRBD1 (5 bases). Germline V gene data show CDR1 as MNHNS and CDR2 as SASEGT. Trimming removed 5 bases from V and 0 bases from J, with 13 bases in between. The CDR3 totals 15 residues. The CDR3 is CASSITGGLNTEAFF. CDR3 bases: TGTGCCAGCAGTATCACCGGGGGACTGAACACTGAAGCTTTCTTT.

The J gene is TRBJ2-3, the V gene TRBV18, with 7 bases that match TRBD2. Looked up from germline, CDR1 is KGHSH and CDR2 is LQKENI. This CDR3 has 14 amino acids. With 3 bases clipped from V and 2 bases from J, the junction kept 2 bases outside the gene matches. DNA of the CDR3: TGTGCCAGCTCACCGGGAGGGACCACAGATACGCAGTATTTT. Translation gives CASSPGGTTDTQYF.

This sequence joins TRBV13 and TRBJ2-5; the match to TRBD1 covers 8 bases. Unmatched junction bases numbered 7, after V lost 9 bases and J lost 1 base. This CDR3 is 14 amino acids long. Per the germline V gene, CDR1 is PRHDT and CDR2 is FYEKMQ (reference sequence). CDR3 protein: CARKDRESQETQYF. The CDR3 nucleotides are TGTGCCAGGAAGGACAGGGAATCCCAAGAGACCCAGTACTTC. The variable domain in full, completed from reference TRBV13 and TRBJ2-5, reads AAGVIQSPRHLIKEKRETATLKCYPIPRHDTVYWYQQGPGQDPQFLISFYEKMQSDKGSIPDRFSAQQFSDYHSELNMSSLELGDSALYFCARKDRESQETQYFGPGTRLLVL.